The T cell receptor (beta chain) described here comes from a study of cytomegalovirus exposure and HLA in healthy donors. Study observations and caveats: Presence/absence analyses rested on an assumption that sequencing depth was roughly uniform across donors. Earlier findings revealed that most TCR beta V segments proved productive either about 87% or about 30% of the time. The study flagged some 180 TCR beta chains as cytomegalovirus-associated. Apparent HLA restriction characterized most CMV-associated TCR beta chains in a later analysis.

PCR used 60 Vbeta primers and 13 Jbeta primers. Using immunoSEQ multiplex PCR, the repertoire was profiled, and TCRdb retains in-frame clones only, with some absent. This table has more than 95,000 clones, about 9.5% appearing once. Germline lookup yields CDR1 SGHVS and CDR2 FNYEAQ. This CDR3 region has 12 residues. V lost 7 bases, J lost 6 bases, and 13 bases lay in between. This clone rates as medium-sized. The antigen remains undetermined. This TCR was sampled from a man aged 40-55 years in good health and CMV-seropositive. The sample consisted of PBMCs. The chain has TRBV7-6 and TRBJ2-7; D not resolved. CDR3 coding DNA: TGTGCCAGCATGCCCATCCTAGGCGAGCAGTACTTC. Amino acid sequence: CASMPILGEQYF.